The 20 T cell receptor beta chains reported below all come from one sample, sequenced in a study of identical twins. MiXCR was run by TCRdb on the 5' RACE reads, yielding one entry per CDR3 protein. The sample has 600,000 to 850,000 distinct CDR3 sequences; 18% are singletons. The same data also went into a second study, on T cells expressing NK-cell markers.

Sample: PBMCs. The source is a woman aged 18-30 years in good health.

The chain recombines TRBV5-1 with TRBJ2-5; D uncertain. The V end lost 0 bases, the J end lost 4 bases, and 16 bases lay between the germline ends. The V gene's germline CDR1 is SGHRS and CDR2 YFSETQ. This CDR3 has 16 residues. The CDR3 bases are TGCGCCAGCAGCTTGGCCTTCCGGAGCCTGGGAGAGACCCAGTACTTC. Translated: CASSLAFRSLGETQYF. The full variable domain, its missing parts supplied by reference TRBV5-1 and TRBJ2-5, is KAGVTQTPRYLIKTRGQQVTLSCSPISGHRSVSWYQQTPGQGLQFLFEYFSETQRNKGNFPGRFSGRQFSNSRSEMNVSTLELGDSALYLCASSLAFRSLGETQYFGPGTRLLVL.

This clonotype was detected only a few times. The V call is TRBV12-3 or TRBV12-4, the J call TRBJ2-5; TRBD1 might be the D (6 bases). The CDR3 has 13 amino acids. The germline V and J ends were trimmed by 5 bases and 3 bases, with 10 bases remaining between them. CDR3 protein: CASSRDTKETQYF. The CDR3 DNA reads as TGTGCCAGCAGTAGGGACACCAAAGAGACCCAGTACTTC.

The V call is TRBV6-6, the J call TRBJ2-1, with 7 bases identical to TRBD1. The germline V gene has CDR1 MNHNY and CDR2 SVGAGI (reference sequence). V lost 4 bases to trimming and J lost 10 bases; unmatched junction nucleotides: 7. The CDR3 consists of 13 residues. The CDR3 region is CASSSVRGREQFF. The CDR3 region has the DNA TGTGCCAGCAGTTCAGTAAGGGGGCGAGAGCAGTTCTTC.

This clonotype has just a few counts. The chain joins TRBV5-1 to TRBJ2-7; unclear D gene. The CDR3 runs 14 residues. The ends were cut back, 0 bases at V and 0 bases at J, with 7 bases in the middle. Germline V gives CDR1 SGHRS, CDR2 YFSETQ. The chain's CDR3 is CASSLDYISYEQYF. The CDR3 DNA sequence: TGCGCCAGCAGCTTGGATTACATCTCCTACGAGCAGTACTTC.

The chain uses TRBV5-1 and TRBJ2-3, with D unclear. Germline V gives CDR1 SGHRS, CDR2 YFSETQ. This CDR3 comprises 14 residues. V dropped 1 base and J dropped 5 bases, with 11 bases sitting between them. DNA of the CDR3: TGCGCCAGCAGCTTGACACTAACCGGAGATACGCAGTATTTT. This codes for CASSLTLTGDTQYF.

In this sample, this clonotype turned up a few times. V and J are TRBV7-2 and TRBJ2-3, with no clear D. Germline CDR1 SGHTA, CDR2 FQGNSA. This CDR3 is built from 13 residues. Trimming shortened V by 4 bases and J by 10 bases, and 15 bases separated the two germline ends. The CDR3 DNA is TGTGCCAGCAGCTCCACTGGCCTCGTTTCGCAGTATTTT. It yields the protein CASSSTGLVSQYF.

The genes are TRBV3-1 and TRBJ2-7; perhaps TRBD2 as D (7 bases). The CDR3 loop spans 16 amino acids. V was pared by 5 bases and J by 1 base, with 18 bases between. CDR1 LGHDT and CDR2 YNNKEL come from the germline V gene (reference sequence). Here the CDR3 reads CASSYRTGGQSYEQYF. CDR3 coding DNA: TGTGCCAGCAGCTATCGTACGGGGGGCCAATCCTACGAGCAGTACTTC.

This chain links TRBV6-2 or TRBV6-3 with TRBJ2-1, with 11 bases matching TRBD2. This CDR3 contains 15 residues. The germline V gene has CDR1 MNHEY and CDR2 SVGEGT. V dropped 7 bases and J dropped 7; count of bases not matched to a gene: 9. CDR3 coding DNA: TGTGCCAGCATTAGCGGGAGGGGCGTGGGGAATGAGCAGTTCTTC. It is translated as CASISGRGVGNEQFF.

This sequence joins TRBV10-3 and TRBJ1-1; D is uncertain. The length of the CDR3 is 12 residues. Germline-derived CDR1 and CDR2 are ENHRY and SYGVKD. V shed 0 bases and J shed 7 bases, with 6 bases lying between them. The CDR3 nucleotides are TGTGCCATCAGTGAGTCCGGGATTGAAGCTTTCTTT. Residues: CAISESGIEAFF.

This chain links TRBV3-1 with TRBJ2-7; D is possibly TRBD1 or TRBD2 (5 bases each). CDR3 length: 14 residues. Germline-derived CDR1 and CDR2 are LGHDT and YNNKEL (reference sequence). Trimming removed 4 bases at V and 5 bases at J, with 15 bases between. CDR3 DNA: TGTGCCAGCAGCCTCGGGACGGCTAGCCACGAGCAGTACTTC. It encodes CASSLGTASHEQYF.

The chain joins TRBV12-3 or TRBV12-4 to TRBJ2-1; TRBD2 aligns across 8 bases. The CDR3 consists of 15 residues. Trimming removed 7 bases from V and 2 bases from J; junction bases left unmatched: 7. The CDR3 region has the DNA TGTGCCAGCAACTCGGGGGGGGGAACCTACAATGAGCAGTTCTTC. Translation gives CASNSGGGTYNEQFF.

This clonotype was recorded a few times. The chain carries TRBV20-1 and TRBJ2-3, with D possibly being TRBD1 or TRBD2 (6 bases each). From germline, CDR1 is DFQATT and CDR2 SNEGSKA (reference sequence). Trimming left V 3 bases short and J 6 bases short, with 13 bases between. This CDR3 is 13 amino acids long. CDR3 region: CSARYGGSDTQYF. As DNA, the CDR3 is TGCAGTGCTAGGTACGGGGGCTCGGATACGCAGTATTTT.

DNA of the CDR3: TGTGCCAGCAGCTTGACCACCACGGGTGAGCAGTTCTTC. It encodes CASSLTTTGEQFF. The V gene is TRBV5-5, the J gene TRBJ2-1; D is unclear. The germline V gene encodes CDR1 SGHKS and CDR2 YYEKEE (reference sequence). This CDR3 comprises 13 residues. V was shortened by 1 base and J by 9 bases, with 11 bases between the two germline ends.

This clonotype was found a few times. This chain uses TRBV6-4 with TRBJ1-2, with 7 positions matching TRBD1. J lost 6 bases, V lost 3 bases, and 4 bases had no gene match. In germline, CDR1 is MRHNA, CDR2 SNTAGT. The CDR3 consists of 13 residues. CDR3 DNA sequence: TGTGCCAGCAGTGAACAGGGGATCGATGGCTACACCTTC. Amino acid sequence: CASSEQGIDGYTF.

Only a few counts were recorded for this clonotype. The CDR3 spells CASSRDRPAYEQYF. As DNA, the CDR3 is TGTGCCAGCAGCCGGGACAGGCCGGCCTACGAGCAGTACTTC. V gene TRBV7-9 combines with J gene TRBJ2-7; 8 positions match TRBD1. J gave up 2 bases and V 5 bases, and 5 bases lay outside the gene matches. The germline V gene has CDR1 SEHNR and CDR2 FQNEAQ (reference sequence). The CDR3 has 14 amino acids. Based on the CDR3 plus reference TRBV7-9 and TRBJ2-7, the full variable domain is DTGVSQNPRHKITKRGQNVTFRCDPISEHNRLYWYRQTLGQGPEFLTYFQNEAQLEKSRLLSDRFSAERPKGSFSTLEIQRTEQGDSAMYLCASSRDRPAYEQYFGPGTRLTVT.

This sequence joins TRBV18 and TRBJ2-3; no definite D call. The CDR3 totals 16 residues. CDR1 and CDR2 (germline): KGHSH, LQKENI. Trimming took 3 bases from V and 0 from J, leaving 13 bases between them. CDR3 loop: CASSPRTTSSTDTQYF. The CDR3 nucleotides are TGTGCCAGCTCACCGCGTACCACTTCTAGCACAGATACGCAGTATTTT.

This clonotype was found a few times. The chain uses TRBV7-2 and TRBJ1-1; 7 nucleotides agree with TRBD1. From germline, CDR1 is SGHTA and CDR2 FQGNSA. The J segment lost 5 bases and the V segment lost 5 bases, leaving 8 bases of the junction unmatched. This CDR3 spans 14 amino acids. CDR3: CASSAAGGWTEAFF. In DNA, the CDR3 is TGTGCCAGCAGCGCCGCAGGGGGTTGGACTGAAGCTTTCTTT.

V gene TRBV12-3 or TRBV12-4 combines with J gene TRBJ2-1; tentative D call: TRBD2 (6 bases). Trimming left V 4 bases short and J 7 bases short, with 20 bases between. CDR3 length: 16 residues. CDR3: CASSSPGAGNKNEQFF. In DNA form, the CDR3 reads TGTGCCAGCAGTTCCCCTGGGGCGGGAAATAAAAATGAGCAGTTCTTC.

The chain couples TRBV5-1 to TRBJ2-7; TRBD2 agrees at 10 bases. There are 14 residues in the CDR3. Germline V gives CDR1 SGHRS, CDR2 YFSETQ. V gave up 3 bases and J gave up 3 bases; unmatched junction bases: 3. The CDR3 nucleotides are TGCGCCAGCAGCTCCTGGACTAGCGGCTACGAGCAGTACTTC. This sequence encodes CASSSWTSGYEQYF.

This clonotype has more than one count but fewer than ten. The J gene is TRBJ1-1, the V gene TRBV29-1; D call uncertain. The V end lost 3 bases, the J end lost 2 bases, and 10 bases lay between the germline ends. The CDR3 has 13 amino acids. Germline V CDR1 and CDR2: SQVTM, ANQGSEA. The CDR3 loop reads CSVERSVNTEAFF. DNA of the CDR3: TGCAGCGTTGAGAGGAGCGTTAACACTGAAGCTTTCTTT.